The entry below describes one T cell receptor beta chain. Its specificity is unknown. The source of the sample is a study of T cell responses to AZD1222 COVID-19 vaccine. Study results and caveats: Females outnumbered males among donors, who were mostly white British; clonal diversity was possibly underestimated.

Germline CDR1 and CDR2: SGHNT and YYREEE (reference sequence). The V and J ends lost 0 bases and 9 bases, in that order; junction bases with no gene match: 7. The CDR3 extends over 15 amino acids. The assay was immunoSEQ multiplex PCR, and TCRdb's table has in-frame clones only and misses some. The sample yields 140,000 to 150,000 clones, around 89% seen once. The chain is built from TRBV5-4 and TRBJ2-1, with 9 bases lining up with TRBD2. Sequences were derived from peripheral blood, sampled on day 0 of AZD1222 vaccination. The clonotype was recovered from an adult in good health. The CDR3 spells CASSLGAGGYFEQFF. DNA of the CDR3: TGTGCCAGCAGCTTGGGGGCGGGAGGGTACTTTGAGCAGTTCTTC.